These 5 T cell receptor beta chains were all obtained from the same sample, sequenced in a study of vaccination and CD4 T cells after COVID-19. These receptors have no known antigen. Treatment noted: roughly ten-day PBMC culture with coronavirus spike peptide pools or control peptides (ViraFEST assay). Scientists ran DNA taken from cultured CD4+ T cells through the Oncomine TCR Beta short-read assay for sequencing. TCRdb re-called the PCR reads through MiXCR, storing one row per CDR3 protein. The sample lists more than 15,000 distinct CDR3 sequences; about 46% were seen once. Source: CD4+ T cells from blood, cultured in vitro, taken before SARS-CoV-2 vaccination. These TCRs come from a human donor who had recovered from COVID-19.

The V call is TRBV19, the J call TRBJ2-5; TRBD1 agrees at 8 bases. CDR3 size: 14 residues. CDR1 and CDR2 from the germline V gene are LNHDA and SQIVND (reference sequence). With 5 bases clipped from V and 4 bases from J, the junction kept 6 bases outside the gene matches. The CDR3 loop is CASSVDRVGETQYF. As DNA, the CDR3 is TGTGCCAGTAGTGTGGACAGGGTTGGAGAGACCCAGTACTTC. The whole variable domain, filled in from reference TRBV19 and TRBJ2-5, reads DGGITQSPKYLFRKEGQNVTLSCEQNLNHDAMYWYRQDPGQGLRLIYYSQIVNDFQKGDIAEGYSVSREKKESFPLTVTSAQKNPTAFYLCASSVDRVGETQYFGPGTRLLVL.

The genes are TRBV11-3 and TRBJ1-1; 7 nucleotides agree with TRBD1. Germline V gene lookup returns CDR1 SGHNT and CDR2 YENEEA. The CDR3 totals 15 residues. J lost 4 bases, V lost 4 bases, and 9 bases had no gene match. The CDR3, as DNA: TGTGCCAGCAGCTCCAGAAGACAGGGAGGCACTGAAGCTTTCTTT. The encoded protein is CASSSRRQGGTEAFF.

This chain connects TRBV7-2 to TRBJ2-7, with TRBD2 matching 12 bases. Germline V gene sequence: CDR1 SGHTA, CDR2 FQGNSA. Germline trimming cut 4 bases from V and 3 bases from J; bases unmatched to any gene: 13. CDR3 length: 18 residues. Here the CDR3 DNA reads TGTGCCAGCAGCTCGACTAGCGGGGGCCGCGGGGTCGGCTACGAGCAGTACTTC. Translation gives CASSSTSGGRGVGYEQYF.

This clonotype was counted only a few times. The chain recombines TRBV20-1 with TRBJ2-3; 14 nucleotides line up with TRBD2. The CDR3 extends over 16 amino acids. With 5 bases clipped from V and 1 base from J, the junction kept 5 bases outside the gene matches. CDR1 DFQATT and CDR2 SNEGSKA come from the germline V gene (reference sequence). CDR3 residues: CSARGLAGERTDTQYF. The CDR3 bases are TGCAGTGCTCGGGGACTAGCGGGGGAACGCACAGATACGCAGTATTTT.

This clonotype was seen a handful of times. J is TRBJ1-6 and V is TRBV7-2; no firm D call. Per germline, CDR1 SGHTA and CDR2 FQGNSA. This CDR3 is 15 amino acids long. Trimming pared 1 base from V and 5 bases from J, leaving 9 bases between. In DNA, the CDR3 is TGTGCCAGCAGCTTAGGACTCGTGGATAATTCACCCCTCCACTTT. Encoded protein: CASSLGLVDNSPLHF.